This is a list of T cell receptor beta chains from one sample in a study of OX40 agonist ivuxolimab in advanced cancers. The method was immunoSEQ multiplex PCR; TCRdb's version includes in-frame clones alone and lacks a portion of them. The profile shows 75,000 to 100,000 clones, more than 70% of them singletons. Sequencing was performed on CD4+ or CD8+ T cells sorted from blood, taken in a trial of the OX40 agonist ivuxolimab. Receptors originate from an adult with an advanced solid tumor such as melanoma, head and neck, liver or kidney cancer. Both conserved end residues are part of each CDR3. A D gene is named only where the DNA matches it firmly. Expanded clones get a size class; other rows say once, few or many, or leave the size out.

- | TRBJ1-1 | - | TRBV4-1 | CASSLGARNTEAFF | TGCGCCAGCAGCCTAGGGGCGCGTAACACTGAAGCTTTCTTT
- | TRBJ1-2 | few | TRBV5-1 | CASSLTGANYGYTF | TGCGCCAGCAGCTTGACAGGAGCTAACTATGGCTACACCTTC
- | TRBJ1-6 | - | TRBV5-1 | CASSLQGGNSPLHF | TGCGCCAGCAGCCTACAGGGAGGTAATTCACCCCTCCACTTT
- | TRBJ2-5 | once | TRBV19 | CASSIDLTGWGSETQYF | TGTGCCAGTAGTATAGACTTGACTGGATGGGGTTCGGAGACCCAGTACTTC
TRBD1 | TRBJ2-5 | - | TRBV2 | CASTRDSQETQYF | TGTGCCAGCACTCGGGACAGTCAAGAGACCCAGTACTTC
- | TRBJ2-7 | - | TRBV11-2 | CASSLVGEQYF | TGTGCCAGCAGCTTAGTTGGAGAGCAGTACTTC
TRBD2 | TRBJ2-3 | - | TRBV18 | CASSLGTSGSADTQYF | TGTGCCAGCTCACTAGGGACTAGCGGGAGCGCAGATACGCAGTATTTT
- | TRBJ1-5 | - | TRBV19 | CASSIWVNQPQHF | TGTGCCAGTAGTATTTGGGTCAATCAGCCCCAGCATTTT
- | TRBJ1-2 | - | TRBV7-9 | CASSLEGWNGYTF | TGTGCCAGCAGCTTAGAGGGGTGGAATGGCTACACCTTC
- | TRBJ2-3 | - | TRBV7-3 | CASSLTGPGLDTDTQYF | TGTGCCAGCAGCTTAACGGGTCCAGGGTTGGACACAGATACGCAGTATTTT
- | TRBJ2-3 | - | TRBV28 | CASSGWGRTDTQYF | TGTGCCAGCAGTGGGTGGGGCAGAACAGATACGCAGTATTTT
- | TRBJ1-2 | - | TRBV27 | CASSFGTGRNGYTF | TGTGCCAGCAGTTTTGGAACAGGGCGGAACGGCTACACCTTC
TRBD1 | TRBJ2-5 | - | TRBV28 | CASSLDPGQGWRETQYF | TGTGCCAGCAGTTTAGACCCCGGACAGGGATGGAGAGAGACCCAGTACTTC
- | TRBJ2-5 | - | TRBV19 | CASSIDVGETQYF | TGTGCCAGTAGTATAGATGTCGGGGAGACCCAGTACTTC
TRBD1 | TRBJ2-2 | - | TRBV5-1 | CASSLVGQGPGELFF | TGCGCCAGCAGCTTGGTGGGACAGGGGCCCGGGGAGCTGTTTTTT
- | TRBJ2-7 | - | TRBV5-1 | CASSLAAENEQYF | TGCGCCAGCAGCTTGGCCGCGGAAAACGAGCAGTACTTC
- | TRBJ1-2 | - | TRBV5-4 | CASSQGPNYGYTF | TGTGCCAGCAGCCAAGGGCCTAACTATGGCTACACCTTC
- | TRBJ1-5 | - | TRBV19 | CASSMSSGTTRNQPQHF | TGTGCCAGTAGTATGTCCTCCGGGACAACGCGCAATCAGCCCCAGCATTTT
TRBD1 | TRBJ1-5 | - | TRBV5-6 | CASSRDRGQPQHF | TGTGCCAGCAGCCGGGACAGGGGCCAGCCCCAGCATTTT
- | TRBJ2-7 | - | TRBV9 | CASSVGAGEAGEQYF | TGTGCCAGCAGCGTAGGAGCAGGGGAAGCTGGCGAGCAGTACTTC
TRBD2 | TRBJ2-1 | - | TRBV11-3 | CASSLGRGGHNEQFF | TGTGCCAGCAGCTTAGGGCGGGGGGGACACAATGAGCAGTTCTTC
TRBD1 | TRBJ2-6 | - | TRBV28 | CASSEGATGANVLTF | TGTGCCAGCAGCGAGGGGGCGACGGGGGCCAACGTCCTGACTTTC
- | TRBJ1-5 | - | TRBV7-8 | CASSRAGDNQPQHF | TGTGCCAGCAGCCGCGCGGGGGACAATCAGCCCCAGCATTTT
- | TRBJ1-2 | once | TRBV20-1 | CSARATGSLTF | TGCAGTGCTAGAGCGACAGGCTCCCTCACCTTC
- | TRBJ1-1 | - | TRBV18 | CASSPDGGTEAFF | TGTGCCAGCTCACCGGACGGAGGCACTGAAGCTTTCTTT
- | TRBJ2-3 | - | TRBV5-1 | CASSLSYSDTQYF | TGCGCCAGCAGCTTGTCGTACAGTGATACGCAGTATTTT
- | TRBJ1-2 | - | TRBV7-8 | CASSRGYNYGYTF | TGTGCCAGCAGCCGAGGTTACAACTATGGCTACACCTTC
- | TRBJ2-1 | - | TRBV12-2 | CASRWGREQFF | TGTGCAAGTCGCTGGGGGAGGGAGCAGTTCTTC
TRBD2 | TRBJ2-4 | - | TRBV2 | CASSPLAEIQYF | TGTGCCAGCAGTCCGCTAGCGGAGATTCAGTACTTC
TRBD1 | TRBJ1-1 | - | TRBV7-6 | CASSLVSGGTEAFF | TGTGCCAGCAGCTTAGTGTCAGGGGGAACTGAAGCTTTCTTT
- | TRBJ2-3 | - | TRBV21-1 | CASSKSSPDTQYF | TGTGCCAGCAGCAAATCGTCCCCAGATACGCAGTATTTT
- | TRBJ2-7 | - | TRBV4-1 | CASSQISGFSGHEQYF | TGCGCCAGCAGCCAAATTAGCGGTTTTTCGGGCCACGAGCAGTACTTC
- | TRBJ1-2 | - | TRBV11-2 | CASSLYQGLLGYTF | TGTGCCAGCAGCTTATATCAGGGATTACTTGGCTACACCTTC
TRBD2 | TRBJ2-5 | - | TRBV19 | CASSMGQGGTETQYF | TGTGCCAGTAGTATGGGTCAGGGAGGGACAGAGACCCAGTACTTC
- | TRBJ2-3 | - | TRBV20-1 | CSAWEATQYF | TGCAGTGCGTGGGAGGCTACGCAGTATTTT
- | TRBJ2-7 | - | TRBV7-8 | CASSSRDWSSYEQYF | TGTGCCAGCAGCTCCCGGGACTGGTCCTCCTACGAGCAGTACTTC
- | TRBJ2-3 | - | TRBV29-1 | CSVEGSADTQYF | TGCAGCGTTGAAGGTTCGGCAGATACGCAGTATTTT
- | TRBJ2-5 | - | TRBV5-8 | CASSLGAGQQETQYF | TGTGCCAGCAGCTTGGGAGCGGGACAGCAAGAGACCCAGTACTTC
TRBD1 | TRBJ2-1 | once | TRBV2 | CASSETAGQGAYNEQFF | TGTGCCAGCAGTGAAACAGCGGGACAGGGGGCCTACAATGAGCAGTTCTTC
- | TRBJ1-5 | - | TRBV6-5 | CASSYDRGNQPQHF | TGTGCCAGCAGTTACGATCGGGGAAATCAGCCCCAGCATTTT
- | TRBJ2-3 | - | TRBV9 | CASSVGISGSTDTQYF | TGTGCCAGCAGCGTAGGGATTAGCGGTAGCACAGATACGCAGTATTTT
- | TRBJ2-2 | - | TRBV4-2 | CASSPSTGELFF | TGTGCCAGCAGCCCGAGCACCGGGGAGCTGTTTTTT